This entry is about one T cell receptor beta chain. The data originate from a study of blood T cell repertoires in COVID-19. Only in-frame clones appear in the TCRdb table, and some are missing; sequencing was by immunoSEQ multiplex PCR. The sample records more than 250,000 clones, roughly 87% being singletons. CDR1 and CDR2 (germline): MDHEN, SYDVKM. V was cut by 6 bases and J by 1 base, with 12 bases left in between. The CDR3 consists of 14 residues. The J gene is TRBJ1-2, the V gene TRBV28, with D possibly TRBD1 on 5 matching bases. Sequenced material: peripheral blood. The sequence was collected from a man over 45 with active or convalescent COVID-19. In DNA, the CDR3 is TGTGCCAGCAGCCGGATAGGGGTTAACTATGGCTACACCTTC. It yields the protein CASSRIGVNYGYTF.